Listed below are T cell receptor beta chains from one sample, sequenced in a study of glioma-infiltrating T cells after dendritic cell vaccination. Sequencing was performed with immunoSEQ multiplex PCR; in TCRdb, only in-frame clones are kept and a portion is missing. The sample holds approximately 85,000 clones, about 85% seen once. Sample: blood, taken after dendritic cell vaccination. These receptors all stem from a human donor with glioblastoma. CDR3s include the opening cysteine and the closing phenylalanine or tryptophan. A D gene is named only where the DNA matches it firmly. Rows give clone size only sometimes, using once, few, many, or a class for an expanded clone.

TRBV6-6	NA	TRBJ1-5	NA	CASKEGYSNQPQHF	TGTGCCAGCAAAGAGGGATATAGCAATCAGCCCCAGCATTTT
TRBV5-8	NA	TRBJ2-7	NA	CASSGGGPSYEQYF	TGTGCCAGCAGCGGGGGGGGGCCTTCCTACGAGCAGTACTTC
TRBV4-2	NA	TRBJ1-5	NA	CASSPGDGNQPQHF	TGTGCCAGCAGCCCGGGGGATGGCAATCAGCCCCAGCATTTT
TRBV6-1	NA	TRBJ2-7	TRBD1	CASSLPRDRAYEQYF	TGTGCCAGCAGCCTACCCCGGGACAGGGCTTACGAGCAGTACTTC
TRBV7-3	NA	TRBJ2-4	NA	CASSGDKLKNIQYF	TGTGCCAGCAGCGGTGACAAACTCAAAAACATTCAGTACTTC
TRBV6-5	NA	TRBJ1-2	NA	CASSYTGYYGYTF	TGTGCCAGCAGTTACACAGGGTACTATGGCTACACCTTC
TRBV27	NA	TRBJ1-5	NA	CASSPRGNQPQHF	TGTGCCAGCAGTCCGCGGGGCAATCAGCCCCAGCATTTT
TRBV27	NA	TRBJ2-6	NA	CASSLSGYGANVLTF	TGTGCCAGCAGTTTATCCGGGTACGGGGCCAACGTCCTGACTTTC
TRBV19	once	TRBJ1-1	NA	CASSMRFPYLEAFF	TGTGCCAGTAGTATGCGTTTCCCGTACCTTGAAGCTTTCTTT
TRBV5-4	NA	TRBJ2-7	TRBD1	CASSGSQGAGSYEQYF	TGTGCCAGCAGCGGATCTCAGGGGGCGGGTTCCTACGAGCAGTACTTC
TRBV9	NA	TRBJ1-1	TRBD1	CASSAAGTGVNTEAFF	TGTGCCAGCAGCGCGGCCGGGACAGGGGTTAACACTGAAGCTTTCTTT
TRBV5-1	once	TRBJ1-5	NA	CASSLGGTNQPQHF	TGCGCCAGCAGCTTGGGAGGGACTAATCAGCCCCAGCATTTT
TRBV11-2	NA	TRBJ2-7	TRBD2	CASSRPGLAGGSYEQYF	TGTGCCAGCAGCCGTCCGGGACTAGCGGGGGGGTCATACGAGCAGTACTTC
TRBV6-1	NA	TRBJ2-7	TRBD1	CASIGQGRTYEQYF	TGTGCCAGCATCGGACAGGGTAGGACCTACGAGCAGTACTTC
TRBV7-2	NA	TRBJ1-1	NA	CASRLVGGNTEAFF	TGTGCCAGCAGACTTGTGGGGGGGAACACTGAAGCTTTCTTT
TRBV19	NA	TRBJ1-5	NA	CASSMTVYSNQPQHF	TGTGCCAGTAGTATGACAGTCTATAGCAATCAGCCCCAGCATTTT
TRBV25-1	NA	TRBJ2-4	TRBD1	CASSGLQGAKNIQYF	TGTGCCAGCAGTGGTTTACAGGGGGCTAAAAACATTCAGTACTTC
TRBV28	few	TRBJ1-5	NA	CASSQNPRAQHF	TGTGCCAGCAGCCAAAACCCGCGGGCCCAGCATTTT
TRBV7-2	NA	TRBJ2-5	TRBD2	CASSWLAGGIQETQYF	TGTGCCAGCAGCTGGCTAGCGGGGGGCATCCAAGAGACCCAGTACTTC
TRBV19	NA	TRBJ2-1	NA	CASTHAGRNNEQFF	TGTGCCAGTACCCATGCGGGAAGGAACAATGAGCAGTTCTTC
TRBV7-6	few	TRBJ2-7	TRBD2	CASSHPSGGRANGEQYF	TGTGCCAGCAGCCACCCGTCAGGTGGGAGGGCCAATGGCGAGCAGTACTTC
TRBV5-1	NA	TRBJ2-7	NA	CASKGQVYEQYF	TGCGCCAGCAAAGGACAAGTCTACGAGCAGTACTTC
TRBV11-3	NA	TRBJ2-7	TRBD2	CASSVGPSGSLSSEQYF	TGTGCCAGCAGCGTCGGGCCTAGCGGGAGCTTATCGAGCGAGCAGTACTTC
TRBV19	NA	TRBJ1-1	TRBD1	CASSIDRGVNTEAFF	TGTGCCAGTAGTATCGACAGGGGCGTTAACACTGAAGCTTTCTTT
TRBV21-1	medium-sized	TRBJ2-7	NA	CASSRDTYEQYF	TGTGCCAGCAGCAGGGACACCTACGAGCAGTACTTC
TRBV29-1	NA	TRBJ2-1	NA	CSVEVGSLRNEQFF	TGCAGCGTTGAAGTTGGTTCGTTGCGCAATGAGCAGTTCTTC
TRBV19	NA	TRBJ1-4	TRBD1	CASSRIRGANEKLFF	TGTGCCAGTAGTCGGATCAGGGGGGCTAATGAAAAACTGTTTTTT
TRBV9	NA	TRBJ1-5	NA	CASSPQGRGDQPQHF	TGTGCCAGCAGCCCCCAGGGGAGGGGGGATCAGCCCCAGCATTTT
TRBV7-2	NA	TRBJ1-5	NA	CASSSQVSNQPQHF	TGTGCCAGCAGCTCCCAGGTTTCCAATCAGCCCCAGCATTTT
TRBV9	NA	TRBJ2-3	TRBD1	CASSVGQVFTDTQYF	TGTGCCAGCAGCGTGGGACAGGTGTTCACAGATACGCAGTATTTT